One and the same sample provided the 20 T cell receptor beta chains below, sequenced in a study of T cell changes during pregnancy in multiple sclerosis. Profiling relied on immunoSEQ multiplex PCR, and the TCRdb table lists in-frame clones only, not all of them. Here the sample spans around 30,000 clones, 87% being singletons. Sample: CD8+ T cells from peripheral blood mononuclear cells, taken in the first trimester of pregnancy. These receptors were collected from a female donor with multiple sclerosis, enrolled in a pregnancy study.

The J gene is TRBJ1-1, the V gene TRBV6-5, with a weak D call TRBD1 (6 bases). V gave up 7 bases and J gave up 4 bases, with 13 bases separating them. CDR3 size: 13 residues. CDR1 is MNHEY and CDR2 is SVGAGI in the germline V gene. CDR3 protein: CASTLQGSTEAFF. Written as DNA, the CDR3 is TGTGCCAGCACCCTACAGGGATCCACTGAAGCTTTCTTT.

The chain is built from TRBV7-8 and TRBJ1-2, with TRBD1 matching 7 bases. The CDR3 length is 16 residues. With V trimmed by 1 base and J by 3 bases, 8 bases remained unmatched. From germline, CDR1 is SGHVS and CDR2 FQNEAQ. DNA for the CDR3: TGTGCCAGCAGCTTAGGGATAACAGGGGCCGACTATGGCTACACCTTC. The encoded protein is CASSLGITGADYGYTF.

This clone was seen a single time. The genes are TRBV4-3 and TRBJ1-3; the D gene is possibly TRBD1 (6 bases). V was trimmed by 0 bases and J by 9 bases, leaving 15 bases between them. Germline CDR1 is LGHNA and CDR2 is YSLEER. The length of the CDR3 is 15 residues. The CDR3 region has the DNA TGCGCCAGCAGCCAAGATCTGTCGGGACACTTCACCATATATTTT. Its translation: CASSQDLSGHFTIYF.

CDR3 sequence (DNA): TGTGCCAGCAGCCTCGGAGGTGAGCAGTTCTTC. This translates into CASSLGGEQFF. The chain employs TRBV7-3 and TRBJ2-1; D may be TRBD2 (5 bases). The CDR3 sequence is 11 residues long. V lost 5 bases and J lost 9, with 8 bases in between. Germline V lookup: CDR1 SGHTA, CDR2 FQGTGA.

The chain uses TRBV4-1 and TRBJ2-7; D unclear. The CDR3 is made up of 14 amino acids. Germline V gives CDR1 MGHRA, CDR2 YSYEKL. Trimming took off 1 base at V and 3 bases at J, with 10 bases between the two ends. This CDR3 is CASSQVFGHYEQYF. The CDR3 DNA follows: TGCGCCAGCAGCCAAGTCTTCGGTCACTACGAGCAGTACTTC.

This clone was counted a few times. The chain uses TRBV6-1 and TRBJ2-3; 8 nucleotides align to TRBD1. Germline V lookup: CDR1 MNHNS, CDR2 SASEGT. This CDR3 comprises 17 residues. V lost 2 bases, J lost 3 bases, and 10 bases stayed unmatched. The CDR3 loop is CASSENVGGQGTDTQYF. The CDR3 DNA is TGTGCCAGCAGTGAAAATGTCGGAGGACAGGGAACAGATACGCAGTATTTT.

Sample share makes this clone medium-sized. The gene calls are TRBV30 and TRBJ2-2; TRBD2 matches at 11 bases. With 0 bases clipped from V and 3 bases from J, the junction kept 0 bases outside the gene matches. Per germline, CDR1 GTSNPN and CDR2 SVGIG (reference sequence). This CDR3 is 15 amino acids long. The CDR3 here is CAWSVLAGDTGELFF. In nucleotides, the CDR3 is TGTGCCTGGAGTGTACTAGCGGGAGACACCGGGGAGCTGTTTTTT. Combining the CDR3 with reference TRBV30 and TRBJ2-2 gives the whole variable domain SQTIHQWPATLVQPVGSPLSLECTVEGTSNPNLYWYRQAAGRGLQLLFYSVGIGQISSEVPQNLSASRPQDRQFILSSKKLLLSDSGFYLCAWSVLAGDTGELFFGEGSRLTVL.

This clone was recorded a few times. The V and J genes are TRBV5-1 and TRBJ1-2; the match to TRBD1 covers 9 bases. The CDR3 is made up of 14 amino acids. The germline V gene encodes CDR1 SGHRS and CDR2 YFSETQ. Trimming took 4 bases from V and 6 from J; bases not matched to a gene: 7. CDR3 sequence reads: CASSAWDRVDGYTF. As DNA, the CDR3 is TGCGCCAGCAGCGCGTGGGACAGGGTCGATGGCTACACCTTC.

CDR3 loop: CSVGSGEEGEQYF. The CDR3 nucleotides are TGCAGCGTTGGGTCGGGAGAGGAGGGCGAGCAGTACTTC. The chain carries TRBV29-1 and TRBJ2-7; D perhaps matches TRBD2 (6 bases). The CDR3 runs to 13 residues. Trimming shortened V by 4 bases and J by 6 bases, and 16 bases separated the two germline ends. In germline, CDR1 is SQVTM, CDR2 ANQGSEA.

V and J are TRBV27 and TRBJ2-1; 12 bases are shared with TRBD2. Looked up from germline, CDR1 is MNHEY and CDR2 is SMNVEV (reference sequence). Trimming removed 7 bases from V and 4 bases from J; junction bases left unmatched: 5. The CDR3 is made up of 15 amino acids. CDR3 DNA sequence: TGTGCCAGCATTGCTAGCGGGAGGGAGTACAATGAGCAGTTCTTC. Its protein is CASIASGREYNEQFF.

The rearrangement uses TRBV7-9 and TRBJ2-1; D is unresolved. There are 15 residues in the CDR3. The germline V and J ends were trimmed by 7 bases and 7 bases, with 20 bases remaining between them. The germline V gene has CDR1 SEHNR and CDR2 FQNEAQ (reference sequence). CDR3 protein: CASTPPRSRTNEQFF. The CDR3 nucleotides read TGTGCCAGCACCCCGCCCCGATCTAGAACAAATGAGCAGTTCTTC.

This chain connects TRBV27 to TRBJ1-6, with D maybe TRBD1 (6 bases). The CDR3 is 16 residues long. Trimming shortened V by 2 bases and J by 0 bases, and 8 bases separated the two germline ends. Germline CDR1 and CDR2: MNHEY and SMNVEV (reference sequence). CDR3 bases: TGTGCCAGCAGTTTAACAGGGATCTCCTATAATTCACCCCTCCACTTT. It encodes CASSLTGISYNSPLHF.

The chain joins TRBV27 to TRBJ1-2, with TRBD1 matching 9 bases. Trimming took 6 bases from V and 2 from J; bases not matched to a gene: 1. The CDR3 consists of 13 residues. Germline V CDR1 and CDR2: MNHEY, SMNVEV (reference sequence). For the CDR3, the DNA is TGTGCCAGCAGGGGACAGGGCAACTATGGCTACACCTTC. This encodes CASRGQGNYGYTF.

V and J are TRBV10-3 and TRBJ1-4, with unresolved D. In germline, CDR1 is ENHRY, CDR2 SYGVKD. This CDR3 has 15 residues. The V and J ends lost 4 bases and 2 bases respectively, with 11 bases between them. In DNA, the CDR3 is TGTGCCATCAGTGCAGCTCGGAGCACTAATGAAAAACTGTTTTTT. Its translation is CAISAARSTNEKLFF.

The chain carries TRBV29-1 and TRBJ2-7; no firm D call. The CDR3 has 12 residues. V was pared by 4 bases and J by 0 bases, with 7 bases between. Germline-derived CDR1 and CDR2 are SQVTM and ANQGSEA. In DNA, the CDR3 is TGCAGCGTTGTGGGCCTCTCCTACGAGCAGTACTTC. This codes for CSVVGLSYEQYF.

The chain recombines TRBV6-1 with TRBJ2-3; D is perhaps TRBD2 (6 bases). V was trimmed by 3 bases and J by 6 bases, leaving 19 bases between them. Germline V gene data show CDR1 as MNHNS and CDR2 as SASEGT. CDR3 length: 16 amino acids. The DNA for the CDR3 is TGTGCCAGCAGTGACACGGGAGACCCCGTTGTCGATACGCAGTATTTT. It is translated as CASSDTGDPVVDTQYF.

This chain links TRBV4-3 with TRBJ1-6; 7 nucleotides match TRBD1. This CDR3 has 16 amino acids. V lost 0 bases to trimming and J lost 10 bases; unmatched junction nucleotides: 9. The germline CDR1 and CDR2 sequences are LGHNA and YSLEER. CDR3 loop: CASSQDITGVASPLHF. Written as DNA, the CDR3 is TGCGCCAGCAGCCAAGATATCACAGGGGTTGCCTCACCCCTCCACTTT.

In its sample, this clone was seen once. V gene TRBV4-1 combines with J gene TRBJ1-3; D is perhaps TRBD1 (5 bases). Trimming shortened V by 1 base and J by 3 bases, and 22 bases separated the two germline ends. This CDR3 region has 19 residues. Germline lookup yields CDR1 MGHRA and CDR2 YSYEKL. CDR3 nucleotides: TGCGCCAGCAGCCAAGGTGGGGATATTGGGGGGTTGTTTGGAAACACCATATATTTT. Amino acid sequence: CASSQGGDIGGLFGNTIYF.

The chain combines TRBV7-3 with TRBJ2-2, with TRBD2 matching over 11 bases. This CDR3 is 17 amino acids long. Per germline, CDR1 SGHTA and CDR2 FQGTGA. The J segment lost 4 bases and the V segment lost 5 bases, leaving 9 bases of the junction unmatched. The CDR3 region is CASSREGTSGFTGELFF. CDR3 coding DNA: TGTGCCAGCAGCCGCGAAGGGACTAGCGGATTCACCGGGGAGCTGTTTTTT. Full variable domain (outside the CDR3, taken from reference TRBV7-3 and TRBJ2-2): GAGVSQTPSNKVTEKGKYVELRCDPISGHTALYWYRQSLGQGPEFLIYFQGTGAADDSGLPNDRFFAVRPEGSVSTLKIQRTERGDSAVYLCASSREGTSGFTGELFFGEGSRLTVL.

The chain carries TRBV6-1 and TRBJ2-1; tentative D call: TRBD2 (5 bases). Trimming pared 7 bases from V and 10 bases from J, leaving 8 bases between. The CDR3 runs 10 residues. Germline V gives CDR1 MNHNS, CDR2 SASEGT. The CDR3 sequence: CASKTKEQFF. For the CDR3, the DNA is TGTGCCAGCAAGACTAAGGAGCAGTTCTTC.